Presented here are 29 T cell receptor beta chains from one specimen sequenced in a study of regulatory T cells in long-lasting Graves disease. TCR beta libraries were built with iRepertoire HTBI primers and Arm-PCR of CDR3 regions. Via MiXCR, TCRdb re-called the multiplex PCR reads, giving one row per CDR3 protein. The table records more than 450,000 distinct CDR3 sequences, around 12% of them present only once. The sample's time point: newly diagnosed GD, antithyroid drugs for less than 3 months. There was RNA extracted from PBMCs, and the TCR library was made from it. The same data also contributed to another study, on T cells in Graves' hyperthyroidism and ophthalmopathy.

The source material was peripheral blood mononuclear cells (PBMCs), sampled at new diagnosis, from a patient treated with antithyroid drugs. The receptors here all came from a woman aged 30 to 39 with Graves disease.

As regards this clonotype: The junction differs from germline at one of its ends, possibly a read error. The chain carries TRBV2 and TRBJ1-5; the D gene is possibly TRBD1 (5 bases). The CDR3 spans 16 residues. Germline-derived CDR1 and CDR2 are SNHLY and FYNNEI. DNA of the CDR3: TGCGCCAGCAGCCAGGGAGGCGGACATAGCAATCAGCCCCAGCATTTT. This codes for CASSQGGGHSNQPQHF.

The table lists this clonotype with many counts. This may be a read error: a much more frequent sequence differs by one nucleotide. The chain employs TRBV2 and TRBJ2-5; the match to TRBD2 covers 8 bases. The CDR3 sequence is 14 residues long. Germline assignment: CDR1 SNHLY and CDR2 FYNNEI. The CDR3: CAGSERERGGTQYF. The DNA for the CDR3 is TGTGCCGGCAGCGAGCGGGAGAGGGGGGGGACCCAGTACTTC.

This clonotype was detected ten times or more. Since no conserved phenylalanine or tryptophan closes the CDR3, a read error is the likely cause. This chain links TRBV27 with TRBJ2-1, with D maybe TRBD1 (6 bases). This CDR3 spans 14 amino acids. The V gene's germline CDR1 is MNHEY and CDR2 SMNVEV (reference sequence). Between the trimmed V and J ends, which lost 6 bases and 5 bases, there was a span of 14 bases. The CDR3 loop reads CASRPGHLNNEQFL. The CDR3 region has the DNA TGTGCCAGCAGACCGGGACACCTTAACAATGAGCAGTTCCTC.

This clonotype was seen at least ten times. The chain joins TRBV10-3 to TRBJ1-1; no firm D call. This CDR3 comprises 12 residues. Deletions cut 3 bases from V and 5 bases from J, with 7 bases between. Germline V CDR1 and CDR2: ENHRY, SYGVKD. This CDR3 is CAISERGTEAFF. CDR3 nucleotides: TGTGCCATCAGTGAAAGAGGGACTGAAGCTTTCTTT.

This clonotype was detected only a few times. J is TRBJ1-1 and V is TRBV15; 7 nucleotides line up with TRBD1. The CDR3 covers 15 residues. V lost 3 bases and J lost 0; bases outside the gene matches: 4. CDR1 and CDR2 (germline): LNHNV, YYDKDF (reference sequence). CDR3 sequence: CATSRKGQMNTEAFF. The CDR3 bases are TGTGCCACCAGCAGGAAGGGACAGATGAACACTGAAGCTTTCTTT.

This clonotype came up many times. CDR3 nucleotide sequence: TGTGCCAGCAGCTTAGTAGCTCCCGGGACAGGCCGGAAGACGGTCCAAGAGACCCAGTACTTC. Translating gives CASSLVAPGTGRKTVQETQYF. This rearrangement joins TRBV7-6 to TRBJ2-5; 8 bases map to TRBD1. This CDR3 comprises 21 residues. From germline, CDR1 is SGHVS and CDR2 FNYEAQ. Trimming took 1 base from V and 1 from J; bases not matched to a gene: 20.

At least ten counts were recorded for this clonotype. The chain is built from TRBV11-3 and TRBJ2-2; 9 bases line up with TRBD1. The CDR3 extends over 17 amino acids. V was pared by 5 bases and J by 3 bases, with 10 bases of the junction left unmatched. Germline V gene data show CDR1 as SGHNT and CDR2 as YENEEA. The CDR3 protein is CASSLLPGQGYTGELFF. The CDR3 nucleotides read TGTGCCAGCAGCCTCCTTCCGGGACAGGGCTACACCGGGGAGCTGTTTTTT. The complete variable domain, with remaining parts taken from reference TRBV11-3 and TRBJ2-2, reads EAGVVQSPRYKIIEKKQPVAFWCNPISGHNTLYWYLQNLGQGPELLIRYENEEAVDDSQLPKDRFSAERLKGVDSTLKIQPAELGDSAVYLCASSLLPGQGYTGELFFGEGSRLTVL.

This clonotype was counted only a few times. The gene calls are TRBV29-1 and TRBJ2-2, with unresolved D. The CDR3 runs to 13 residues. CDR1 is SQVTM and CDR2 is ANQGSEA in the germline V gene. The V gene lost 4 bases and the J gene lost 6 bases, with 12 bases spanning the gap. Here the CDR3 reads CSVVWTPAGELFF. CDR3 in DNA: TGCAGCGTTGTGTGGACGCCGGCCGGGGAGCTGTTTTTT.

This clonotype was counted a few times. The chain recombines TRBV19 with TRBJ2-1; 10 bases map to TRBD2. There are 17 residues in the CDR3. Trimming at V came to 5 bases and at J to 1 base, leaving 8 bases not matched to a gene. Germline V gene lookup returns CDR1 LNHDA and CDR2 SQIVND (reference sequence). This CDR3 is CASSWLAGDFSYNEQFF. The CDR3 region has the DNA TGTGCCAGTAGTTGGCTAGCGGGAGACTTTTCCTACAATGAGCAGTTCTTC.

This clonotype was recorded at least ten times. The CDR3 bases are TGTGCCAGCAGTTCTGCTCACGTGTTGGCCTACAATGAGCAGTTCTTC. Encoded protein: CASSSAHVLAYNEQFF. The V and J genes are TRBV6-2 or TRBV6-3 and TRBJ2-1; D is unresolved. The CDR3 spans 16 residues. The V end lost 4 bases, the J end lost 2 bases, and 15 bases lay between the germline ends. Germline V gene lookup returns CDR1 MNHEY and CDR2 SVGEGT.

Points on this clonotype: Just one base apart from a much larger clone, this may be a read error. The chain links TRBV29-1 to TRBJ2-5; TRBD2 matches at 9 bases. From germline, CDR1 is SQVTM and CDR2 ANQGSEA. The CDR3 extends over 13 amino acids. CDR3 sequence: CSVERTSAEAQYF. The CDR3 bases are TGCAGCGTTGAGCGGACTAGCGCAGAGGCCCAGTACTTC.

This clonotype was seen only a few times. The V gene is TRBV20-1, the J gene TRBJ2-7; TRBD2 matches 8 bases. The ends lost 1 base at V and 0 bases at J; junction bases unmatched: 8. This CDR3 contains 16 residues. The V gene's germline CDR1 is DFQATT and CDR2 SNEGSKA (reference sequence). The CDR3: CSARATPLAASYEQYF. In DNA, the CDR3 is TGCAGTGCTAGAGCGACCCCACTAGCGGCCTCCTACGAGCAGTACTTC.

This clonotype has ten or more counts. This rearrangement joins TRBV12-3 or TRBV12-4 to TRBJ2-2; the D gene could be TRBD1 or TRBD2 (6 bases each). Trimming pared 8 bases from V and 5 bases from J, leaving 24 bases between. The CDR3 has 17 residues. The CDR3 DNA reads as TGTGCCAGCTCCCAAACGAGGGGGTGGGGGAGGACCGGGGAGCTGTTTTTT. It yields the protein CASSQTRGWGRTGELFF.

This clonotype was found many times. This chain joins TRBV20-1 and TRBJ2-5; D is perhaps TRBD2 (6 bases). CDR1 is DFQATT, CDR2 SNEGSKA, per germline (reference sequence). The germline V and J ends were trimmed by 1 base and 5 bases, with 32 bases remaining between them. This CDR3 is built from 20 residues. In nucleotides, the CDR3 is TGCAGTGCTAGAGTGGCGAGGGTAGTTAGGGAGTATTGGGGGAGGGAGACCCAGTACTTC. Translated: CSARVARVVREYWGRETQYF.

This clonotype was counted ten times or more. The rearrangement links TRBV18 to TRBJ1-1; D gene unclear. CDR3 length: 13 residues. V lost 5 bases and J 3 bases, leaving 10 bases between the germline ends. Germline lookup yields CDR1 KGHSH and CDR2 LQKENI. As DNA, the CDR3 is TGTGCCAGCTCAGCCGCCGGGGACACTGAAGCTTTCTTT. Its protein is CASSAAGDTEAFF. Looking up the rest from reference TRBV18 and TRBJ1-1 gives the full variable domain: NAGVMQNPRHLVRRRGQEARLRCSPMKGHSHVYWYRQLPEEGLKFMVYLQKENIIDESGMPKERFSAEFPKEGPSILRIQQVVRGDSAAYFCASSAAGDTEAFFGQGTRLTVV.

The chain links TRBV11-2 to TRBJ2-1; D is ambiguous. The CDR3 loop spans 14 amino acids. Trimming removed 5 bases at V and 9 bases at J, with 17 bases between. Germline CDR1 is SGHAT and CDR2 is FQNNGV. CDR3 residues: CASSPPPLSGEQFF. The CDR3 DNA reads TGTGCCAGCAGCCCCCCCCCTTTGTCGGGTGAGCAGTTCTTC.

With regard to this clonotype: Just one base apart from a much larger clone, this may be a read error. This rearrangement joins TRBV11-2 to TRBJ2-2; the match to TRBD2 covers 8 bases. The CDR3 length is 16 residues. CDR1 is SGHAT and CDR2 is FQNNGV in the germline V gene. The CDR3 DNA follows: TGTGCCAGCAGCTTATACGGACTAGCAAACACCGGGGAGCTGGTTTTT. Protein product: CASSLYGLANTGELVF.

The chain recombines TRBV6-5 with TRBJ2-5; no definite D call. V lost 0 bases, J lost 0 bases, and 5 bases lay in between. CDR3 size: 14 residues. CDR1 MNHEY and CDR2 SVGAGI come from the germline V gene. DNA of the CDR3: TGTGCCAGCAGTTACTCGAGCGACCAAGAGACCCAGTACTTC. It is translated as CASSYSSDQETQYF.

On this clonotype itself: A read error is possible here, since a much larger clone lies one base away. J is TRBJ1-2 and V is TRBV20-1; TRBD1 agrees at 8 bases. From germline, CDR1 is DFQATT and CDR2 SNEGSKA (reference sequence). The CDR3 is 14 residues long. The CDR3 is CSARDGVDREGCTF. The CDR3 DNA is TGCAGTGCTAGAGATGGCGTGGACAGGGAGGGCTGCACCTTC.

This clonotype was seen many times. The chain combines TRBV9 with TRBJ2-2; TRBD2 matches 9 bases. V lost 0 bases, J lost 5 bases, and 5 bases stayed unmatched. This CDR3 comprises 16 residues. Germline V CDR1 and CDR2: SGDLS, YYNGEE. CDR3 sequence (DNA): TGTGCCAGCAGCGTAGATGGTCTAGCGGGAACCGGGGAGCTGTTTTTT. Residues: CASSVDGLAGTGELFF.

This clonotype was detected many times. This chain uses TRBV28 with TRBJ1-2; no definite D call. The CDR3 extends over 14 amino acids. The V gene lost 7 bases and the J gene lost 4 bases, with 16 bases spanning the gap. The germline gives CDR1 MDHEN, CDR2 SYDVKM. CDR3 bases: TGTGCCAGCACCCCCCTGACTCAGGTCTATGGCTACACCTTC. Its translation: CASTPLTQVYGYTF.

This clonotype was seen ten or more times. This chain joins TRBV19 and TRBJ2-7, with TRBD1 matching over 7 bases. The CDR3 runs to 15 residues. Trimming cost V 4 bases and J 0 bases; bases outside gene matches: 6. Germline V CDR1 and CDR2: LNHDA, SQIVND (reference sequence). CDR3 nucleotides: TGTGCCAGTAGTACTCACCACAGGGGCTCCTACGAGCAGTACTTC. It translates to CASSTHHRGSYEQYF.

This clonotype was seen at least ten times. The rearrangement links TRBV11-2 to TRBJ2-7, with D tentatively TRBD1 (6 bases). V was cut by 0 bases and J by 1 base, with 7 bases left in between. The length of the CDR3 is 14 residues. The germline gives CDR1 SGHAT, CDR2 FQNNGV. The chain's CDR3 is CASSLDRGSYEQYF. The CDR3 DNA is TGTGCCAGCAGCTTAGACAGGGGATCCTACGAGCAGTACTTC.

This clonotype was picked up many times. The chain is built from TRBV27 and TRBJ1-2, with 9 positions matching TRBD1. CDR1 and CDR2 from the germline V gene are MNHEY and SMNVEV (reference sequence). This CDR3 comprises 13 residues. Trimming at V came to 10 bases and at J to 5 bases, leaving 8 bases not matched to a gene. CDR3: CATKRDREYGYTF. CDR3 nucleotides: TGTGCCACCAAACGGGACAGGGAGTATGGCTACACCTTC.

Ten or more counts support this clonotype. The rearrangement joins TRBV24-1 to TRBJ2-1, with 9 bases identical to TRBD1. Germline CDR1 reads KGHDR; CDR2 reads SFDVKD. V lost 4 bases, J lost 7 bases, and 7 bases stayed unmatched. This CDR3 region has 15 residues. The CDR3 coding sequence is TGTGCCACCAGTGACCCGGGACAGGGCGGGAATGAGCAGTTCTTC. It encodes CATSDPGQGGNEQFF.

This chain links TRBV6-9 with TRBJ2-7; 7 nucleotides agree with TRBD1. Germline V CDR1 and CDR2: MNHGY, SVAAGI. The CDR3 contains 14 residues. V lost 3 bases to trimming and J lost 4 bases; unmatched junction nucleotides: 6. The CDR3, as DNA: TGTGCCAGCAGTTACGACACAGGGGATTACGAGCAGTACTTC. As protein: CASSYDTGDYEQYF.

This clonotype was counted at least ten times. The chain employs TRBV7-9 and TRBJ1-1; 7 positions match TRBD1. Trimming took 5 bases from V and 5 from J; bases not matched to a gene: 17. Germline CDR1 is SEHNR and CDR2 is FQNEAQ (reference sequence). The CDR3 runs to 17 residues. This CDR3 is CASSPRGTRPDGTEAFF. CDR3 nucleotide sequence: TGTGCCAGCAGCCCCAGGGGGACACGCCCTGATGGGACTGAAGCTTTCTTT.

This clonotype was seen more than once but under ten times. The chain combines TRBV2 with TRBJ1-1, with TRBD1 as a possible D gene (6 bases). V was shortened by 3 bases and J by 6 bases, with 14 bases between the two germline ends. This CDR3 is built from 14 residues. Germline assignment: CDR1 SNHLY and CDR2 FYNNEI. The CDR3 protein is CASSDYRALAEAFF. CDR3 coding DNA: TGTGCCAGCAGTGATTACAGGGCATTAGCTGAAGCTTTCTTT.

This clonotype appeared many times. The V and J genes are TRBV18 and TRBJ1-2; D gene uncertain. Trimming removed 0 bases from V and 4 bases from J, with 9 bases in between. This CDR3 region has 14 residues. Germline V gene lookup returns CDR1 KGHSH and CDR2 LQKENI. The CDR3, as DNA: TGTGCCAGCTCACCACCGCAAGGGATCTATGGCTACACCTTC. As protein: CASSPPQGIYGYTF.